Included here is one T cell receptor beta chain sequence, with context. The CDR3 totals 13 residues. The germline gives CDR1 LNHDA, CDR2 SQIVND (reference sequence). V was clipped by 6 bases and J by 0 bases, with 5 bases between them. The record originates from a study of T cells in Graves' hyperthyroidism and ophthalmopathy. Study details: Peripheral blood was secured at the point of initial diagnosis, before any treatment.

Authors of the study amplified TCR beta CDR3 regions from RNA transcripts. The HTBI primer set drove a first-round RT-PCR of the TCR CDR3. TCRdb itself ran the multiplex PCR reads through MiXCR, one entry per CDR3 protein. Of 450,000 to 500,000 distinct CDR3 sequences listed, roughly 22% are singletons. The origin of this receptor is a woman between 65 and 79 years old with Graves' ophthalmopathy. What was sequenced was blood. The V call is TRBV19, the J call TRBJ2-2; no definite D call. This chain's CDR3 is CASRRANTGELFF. CDR3 bases: TGTGCCAGTAGGCGAGCGAACACCGGGGAGCTGTTTTTT. The variable domain in full, with the rest retrieved from reference TRBV19 and TRBJ2-2, is DGGITQSPKYLFRKEGQNVTLSCEQNLNHDAMYWYRQDPGQGLRLIYYSQIVNDFQKGDIAEGYSVSREKKESFPLTVTSAQKNPTAFYLCASRRANTGELFFGEGSRLTVL.